This T cell receptor (beta chain) was recorded in a study of OX40 agonist ivuxolimab in advanced cancers. Measured with immunoSEQ multiplex PCR; TCRdb has only the in-frame clones, and not every one. The repertoire has 50,000 to 70,000 clones, 93% of them found once; the top ten carry more than 15%. Samples of blood were obtained at baseline, on cycle 4 day 1, and on cycle 7 day 1. The source is an adult with an advanced solid tumor such as melanoma, head and neck, liver or kidney cancer. This specimen was CD4+ or CD8+ T cells sorted from blood, taken in a trial of the OX40 agonist ivuxolimab.

CDR3 region: CASSLVHGITDTQYF. Written as DNA, the CDR3 is TGTGCCAGCAGCTTAGTTCACGGAATCACAGATACGCAGTATTTT. The genes are TRBV11-2 and TRBJ2-3; unclear D gene. Trimming took 1 base from V and 2 from J, leaving 10 bases between them. Looked up from germline, CDR1 is SGHAT and CDR2 is FQNNGV. The CDR3 spans 15 residues.